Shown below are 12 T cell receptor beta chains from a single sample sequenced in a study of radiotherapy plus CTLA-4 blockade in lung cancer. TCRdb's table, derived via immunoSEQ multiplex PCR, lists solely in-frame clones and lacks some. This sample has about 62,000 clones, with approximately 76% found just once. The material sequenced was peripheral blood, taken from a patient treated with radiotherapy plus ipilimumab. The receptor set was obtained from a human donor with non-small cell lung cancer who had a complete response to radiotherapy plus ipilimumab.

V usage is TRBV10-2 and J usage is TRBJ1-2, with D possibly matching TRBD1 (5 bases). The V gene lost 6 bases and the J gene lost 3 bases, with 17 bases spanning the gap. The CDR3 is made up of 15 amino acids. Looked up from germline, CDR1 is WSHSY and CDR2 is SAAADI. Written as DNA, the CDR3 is TGCGCCAGCAGGGTGACAGCTTCTGGCGACTATGGCTACACCTTC. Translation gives CASRVTASGDYGYTF.

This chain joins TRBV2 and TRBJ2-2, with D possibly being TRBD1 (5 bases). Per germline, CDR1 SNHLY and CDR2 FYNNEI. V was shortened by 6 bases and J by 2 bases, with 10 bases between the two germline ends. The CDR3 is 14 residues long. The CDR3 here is CASSLGANTGELFF. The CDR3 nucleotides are TGTGCCAGCAGCCTAGGGGCTAACACCGGGGAGCTGTTTTTT.

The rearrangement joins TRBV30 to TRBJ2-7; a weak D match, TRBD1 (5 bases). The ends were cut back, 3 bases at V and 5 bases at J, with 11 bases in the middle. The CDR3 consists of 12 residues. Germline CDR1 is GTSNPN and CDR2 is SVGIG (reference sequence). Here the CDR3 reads CAWRGPVHEQYF. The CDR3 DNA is TGTGCCTGGAGGGGGCCGGTCCACGAGCAGTACTTC. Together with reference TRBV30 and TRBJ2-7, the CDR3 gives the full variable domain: SQTIHQWPATLVQPVGSPLSLECTVEGTSNPNLYWYRQAAGRGLQLLFYSVGIGQISSEVPQNLSASRPQDRQFILSSKKLLLSDSGFYLCAWRGPVHEQYFGPGTRLTVT.

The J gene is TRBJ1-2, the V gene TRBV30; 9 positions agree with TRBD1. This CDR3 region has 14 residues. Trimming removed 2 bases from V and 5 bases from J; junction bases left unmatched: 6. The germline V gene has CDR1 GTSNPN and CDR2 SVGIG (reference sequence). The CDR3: CAWSPGQGLYGYTF. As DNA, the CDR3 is TGTGCCTGGAGTCCGGGACAGGGCCTTTATGGCTACACCTTC.

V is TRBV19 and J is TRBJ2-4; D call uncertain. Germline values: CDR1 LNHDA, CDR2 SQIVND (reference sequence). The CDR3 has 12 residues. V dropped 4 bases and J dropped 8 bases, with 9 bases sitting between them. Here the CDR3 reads CASSKFSDIQYF. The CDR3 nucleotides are TGTGCCAGTAGTAAATTCTCAGACATTCAGTACTTC.

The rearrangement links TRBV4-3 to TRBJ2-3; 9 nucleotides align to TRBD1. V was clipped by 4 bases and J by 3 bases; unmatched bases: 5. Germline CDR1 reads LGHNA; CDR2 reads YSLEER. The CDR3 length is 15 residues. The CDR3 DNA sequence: TGCGCCAGCAGCCGGGACAGGGTCGTTACAGATACGCAGTATTTT. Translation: CASSRDRVVTDTQYF.

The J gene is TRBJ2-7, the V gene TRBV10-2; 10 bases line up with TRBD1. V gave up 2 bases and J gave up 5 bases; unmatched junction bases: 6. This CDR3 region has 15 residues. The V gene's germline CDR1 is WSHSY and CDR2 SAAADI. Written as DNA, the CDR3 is TGCGCCAGCAGTGAGAGGGACAGGGGAGGTCACGAGCAGTACTTC. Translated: CASSERDRGGHEQYF.

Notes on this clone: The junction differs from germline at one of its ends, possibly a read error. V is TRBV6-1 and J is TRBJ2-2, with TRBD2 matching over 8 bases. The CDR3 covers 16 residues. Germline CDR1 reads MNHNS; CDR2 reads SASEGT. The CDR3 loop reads CAISEQNSGVAGELFF. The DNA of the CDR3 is TGTGCCATCAGTGAGCAAAATAGCGGGGTCGCCGGGGAGCTGTTTTTT.

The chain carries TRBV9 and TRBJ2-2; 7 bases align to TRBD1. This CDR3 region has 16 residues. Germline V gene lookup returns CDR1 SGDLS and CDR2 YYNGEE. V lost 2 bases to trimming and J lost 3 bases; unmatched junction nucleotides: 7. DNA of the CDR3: TGTGCCAGCAGCGTTACGGGACAGATATACACCGGGGAGCTGTTTTTT. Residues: CASSVTGQIYTGELFF.

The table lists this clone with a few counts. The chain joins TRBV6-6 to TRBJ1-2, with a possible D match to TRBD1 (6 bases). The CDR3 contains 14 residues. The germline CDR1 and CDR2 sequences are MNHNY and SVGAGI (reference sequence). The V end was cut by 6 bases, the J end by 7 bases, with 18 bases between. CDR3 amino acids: CASRAPGHLLGYTF. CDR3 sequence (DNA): TGTGCCAGCAGGGCCCCGGGACACCTTCTTGGCTACACCTTC.

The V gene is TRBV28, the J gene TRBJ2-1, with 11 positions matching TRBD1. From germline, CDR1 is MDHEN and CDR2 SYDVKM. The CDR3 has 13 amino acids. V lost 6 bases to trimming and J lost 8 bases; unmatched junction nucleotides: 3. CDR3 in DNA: TGTGCCAGCAGGGGACAGGGGGATGATGAGCAGTTCTTC. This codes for CASRGQGDDEQFF. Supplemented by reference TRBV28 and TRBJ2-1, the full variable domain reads DVKVTQSSRYLVKRTGEKVFLECVQDMDHENMFWYRQDPGLGLRLIYFSYDVKMKEKGDIPEGYSVSREKKERFSLILESASTNQTSMYLCASRGQGDDEQFFGPGTRLTVL.

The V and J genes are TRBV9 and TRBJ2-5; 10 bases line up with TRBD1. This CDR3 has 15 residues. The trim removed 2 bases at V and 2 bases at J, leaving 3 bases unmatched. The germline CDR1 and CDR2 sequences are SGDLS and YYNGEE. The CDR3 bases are TGTGCCAGCAGCGTTGAGGACAGGGGGCAAGAGACCCAGTACTTC. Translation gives CASSVEDRGQETQYF.